This TCR beta chain was sequenced during a study of a mutant IDH1 vaccine in newly diagnosed glioma. Study-wide points: Pseudoprogression seemingly bore no relation to changes in top peripheral T cell clonotypes.

Time point here: baseline, week 1 (first vaccination visit). The treatment: pre-vaccination baseline after standard-of-care therapy. In germline, CDR1 is SQVTM, CDR2 ANQGSEA. CDR3 length: 13 amino acids. The V gene end was trimmed by 7 bases and the J gene end by 5 bases; junction bases not matched to a gene: 8. Details on this clone: Its matching antigen is unknown.

Measured with immunoSEQ multiplex PCR; TCRdb has only the in-frame clones, and not every one. The data show about 34,000 clones, around 83% seen once. The chain has TRBV29-1 and TRBJ1-1; 9 bases align to TRBD1. This clonotype originated in a man in his fifties with glioma. Some clones in this sample may be carry-over from other donors' samples. The specimen was peripheral blood mononuclear cells (PBMCs), collected from a glioma patient treated with radiotherapy, temozolomide or both. CDR3 in amino acids: CSGHRGPSTEAFF. The CDR3 DNA follows: TGCAGCGGCCACAGGGGGCCCTCAACTGAAGCTTTCTTT.